These 13 T cell receptor beta chains share one sample of origin, sequenced in a study of blood T cells in healthy people across ages. The second PCR ran about 6 to 11 cycles with a sample-barcoded 5' primer and J-beta primers. TCRdb called the 5' RACE reads again in MiXCR, with one record for every CDR3 protein. The sample records around 820,000 distinct CDR3 sequences, approximately 25% being singletons. The same sample was also used in a study of T cells of mothers and their children.

The source material was blood. The receptors were sampled from a boy younger than 18 in good health.

The genes are TRBV6-6 and TRBJ2-7; D is perhaps TRBD1 (6 bases). Germline loops: CDR1 MNHNY, CDR2 SVGAGI (reference sequence). Trimming stripped 0 bases from V and 0 bases from J, with 12 bases between. The CDR3 spans 16 residues. The DNA for the CDR3 is TGTGCCAGCAGTTACTCCGGCAGGGGAGACTCCTACGAGCAGTACTTC. This gives the protein CASSYSGRGDSYEQYF.

This chain uses TRBV9 with TRBJ2-1, with D perhaps matching TRBD2 (7 bases). Looked up from germline, CDR1 is SGDLS and CDR2 is YYNGEE. The CDR3 is 15 amino acids. V lost 0 bases and J 7 bases, leaving 14 bases between the germline ends. Here the CDR3 reads CASSVAGGFLNEQFF. The CDR3 coding sequence is TGTGCCAGCAGCGTAGCGGGGGGCTTTTTGAATGAGCAGTTCTTC. The full variable domain, completed using reference TRBV9 and TRBJ2-1, is DSGVTQTPKHLITATGQRVTLRCSPRSGDLSVYWYQQSLDQGLQFLIQYYNGEERAKGNILERFSAQQFPDLHSELNLSSLELGDSALYFCASSVAGGFLNEQFFGPGTRLTVL.

V gene TRBV21-1 combines with J gene TRBJ2-3; TRBD2 reflects the table's D call only, with no check against the DNA. TRBV21-1 is a documented pseudogene. This CDR3 is built from 17 residues. CDR3 protein: CASSARTSGGAVDTQYF. Here the CDR3 DNA reads TGTGCCAGCAGCGCCCGGACTAGCGGGGGGGCTGTAGATACGCAGTATTTT.

This chain connects TRBV2 to TRBJ1-2; a possible D gene is TRBD1 (5 bases). Looked up from germline, CDR1 is SNHLY and CDR2 is FYNNEI. There are 15 residues in the CDR3. The V gene lost 7 bases and the J gene lost 6 bases, with 21 bases spanning the gap. The CDR3, as DNA: TGTGCCAGCACCCTCTGGGGGGAGACTTCTGATGGCTACACCTTC. It codes for CASTLWGETSDGYTF.

The V and J genes are TRBV20-1 and TRBJ2-5; 11 positions match TRBD1. CDR3 length: 11 residues. Germline V gene data show CDR1 as DFQATT and CDR2 as SNEGSKA (reference sequence). The junction had 7 bases not matched to a gene; V was cut back by 5 bases and J by 14 bases. For the CDR3, the DNA is TGCAGTGCTCCGGACAGGGGGCGACCATACTTC. Amino acids: CSAPDRGRPYF.

This clonotype was seen a handful of times. One end of the junction fails to match germline, which may point to a read error. The chain combines TRBV7-2 with TRBJ2-7; D ambiguous. This CDR3 is built from 14 residues. Germline-derived CDR1 and CDR2 are SGHTA and FQGNSA. The CDR3 loop is CAGSLIGLNYEQYF. CDR3 coding DNA: TGTGCCGGCAGCCTCATTGGGTTGAACTACGAGCAGTACTTC.

The chain links TRBV7-8 to TRBJ2-7; no reliable D call. V lost 5 bases, J lost 2 bases, and 13 bases lay in between. This CDR3 comprises 14 residues. Germline CDR1 SGHVS, CDR2 FQNEAQ. The CDR3 reads CASSPRLGTYEQYF. The CDR3 coding sequence is TGTGCCAGCAGCCCGCGACTGGGTACCTACGAGCAGTACTTC.

This clonotype came up a few times. V gene TRBV6-5 combines with J gene TRBJ2-7, with TRBD2 matching 8 bases. The CDR3 is 16 residues long. J gave up 5 bases and V 0 bases, and 9 bases lay outside the gene matches. Germline V gives CDR1 MNHEY, CDR2 SVGAGI. CDR3 in DNA: TGTGCCAGCAGTTACTCATCGGGAGGGCCCTCTAACGAGCAGTACTTC. It codes for CASSYSSGGPSNEQYF.

The CDR3 here is CASRGGWDSYYNEQFF. The CDR3 nucleotides read TGTGCCAGCAGGGGGGGGTGGGACTCGTACTACAATGAGCAGTTCTTC. The rearrangement uses TRBV11-2 and TRBJ2-1; TRBD2 matches at 7 bases. There are 16 residues in the CDR3. J gave up 3 bases and V 6 bases, and 11 bases lay outside the gene matches. Germline-derived CDR1 and CDR2 are SGHAT and FQNNGV.

The J gene is TRBJ2-7, the V gene TRBV29-1, with 9 bases identical to TRBD1. The CDR3 spans 13 residues. V lost 7 bases and J lost 2; bases outside the gene matches: 6. From germline, CDR1 is SQVTM and CDR2 ANQGSEA. The DNA for the CDR3 is TGCAGCGCCTGGACAGGGGCCACCTACGAGCAGTACTTC. Its translation: CSAWTGATYEQYF.

On this clonotype itself: One end of the junction fails to match germline, which may point to a read error. The chain has TRBV7-7 and TRBJ2-2, with a weak D call TRBD2 (5 bases). This CDR3 is 13 amino acids long. CDR1 is SSHAT and CDR2 is FNYEAQ in the germline V gene (reference sequence). DNA of the CDR3: TGTGCTAGCAGCCCCTTGGAGGTGGGAGTGCTGTTTTTT. It codes for CASSPLEVGVLFF.

The V call is TRBV29-1, the J call TRBJ1-2; D is perhaps TRBD1 (6 bases). Looked up from germline, CDR1 is SQVTM and CDR2 is ANQGSEA. V gave up 7 bases and J gave up 4 bases, with 19 bases separating them. CDR3 length: 14 residues. This CDR3 reads CSARTEGFGYGYTF. In DNA form, the CDR3 reads TGCAGCGCCCGGACAGAGGGGTTTGGCTATGGCTACACCTTC.

J is TRBJ2-5 and V is TRBV4-2; either TRBD1 or TRBD2 may fit D (5 bases each). The DNA end favors TRBJ2-7, so the J call may be wrong. CDR3 size: 17 residues. Per germline, CDR1 LGHNA and CDR2 YNFKEQ. The CDR3 region is CASSQEGVGEQGYEQYF. The CDR3 DNA sequence: TGTGCCAGCAGCCAAGAGGGGGTGGGGGAGCAGGGTTACGAGCAGTACTTC.